This TCR beta chain was observed in a study of beta chain features in type 1 diabetes (dated by TCRdb to 2016 to 2019). Regarding the research as a whole: Mean age, gender distribution, total cell number and subset yield did not differ between patients and healthy donors. Across all samples, fewer than 110,000,000 sorted cells were examined, and cell number per subset correlated strongly with RNA yield. Whereas all 30 or so donors provided naive and central memory subsets, regulatory and stem cell-like memory subsets were isolated from just 8 patients and about 8 healthy donors. The study compared TCRB repertoires of sorted circulating CD4+ T cell subsets between recently diagnosed type 1 diabetes patients and matched healthy donors. Summary of the overall study and its limitations: Sequencing cDNA rather than genomic DNA could over-represent highly expressing activated cells, although activation and CD3 levels did not differ between groups. A moderate but significant shortening of TCRB CDR3 length was observed in type 1 diabetes patients in all four CD4+ subsets. HLA sub-analyses involved small numbers of individuals, so any influence of HLA type on TCRB rearrangement remained unresolved. Fewer insertions and more nucleotide deletions at VDJ recombination sites were observed in patients with type 1 diabetes, implying thymic rearrangement abnormalities. PCR might favor shorter templates, but patient and control samples were amplified and corrected together, so any skew would affect both groups equally. Naive, central memory and regulatory TCRB repertoires appeared more similar among patients than among healthy donors.

From each donor, a single peripheral blood sample of roughly 0.11 L on average was drawn into heparinised tubes. A BD FACSAria II and a panel including CD45RO, CCR7, CD25, CD127, CD95 and CD27 were used to sort naive, central memory, regulatory and stem cell-like memory CD4+ T cells. A purity above 95% was achieved for all sorted populations. Right away, PBMCs were isolated by Lymphoprep density gradient centrifugation and were stained directly, with no culture step. So that batch effects would be minimized, each experiment stained and sorted samples in pairs, pairing one healthy donor with one patient. Notes on this clone: The antigen this receptor binds is unknown. No much larger clonotype is one base removed from it; base qualities were not supplied.

CDR1 and CDR2 were assigned from the germline V gene (reference sequence) as LNHNV and YYDKDF. The junction carries 23 bases between V and J, which are trimmed by 6 bases and 14 bases respectively. Reading from cysteine to phenylalanine, the CDR3 counts 15 amino acids. The only DNA kept is the CDR3, 45 bases in frame from the first base. All of the isolated RNA was reverse transcribed with the High Capacity cDNA Reverse Transcription Kit, so expressed TCRB transcripts were sequenced. Deep immunoSEQ sequencing was performed on naive, central memory and regulatory T cell samples, with an average of roughly 3.6 million total reads per sample. Sorted cells were lysed in RLT buffer, and RNA was extracted using DNase-treated RNeasy Micro or Mini kits according to cell number. Each cell subset was processed on its own to prevent cross-contamination, while patient and healthy donor samples were processed together. The immunoSEQ multiplex PCR was used to amplify TCRB sequences from cDNA, generating 87-bp fragments that spanned the CDR3 region. The amplicons were sequenced using the Illumina HiSeq platform. As for the original processing: Synthetic template baselines were used to correct PCR bias computationally, reads within Hamming distance 2 were collapsed, and singletons that could not be merged were discarded. By aligning reads against IMGT, V, D and J genes, CDR3 length, and insertions or deletions at six rearrangement sites were assigned. Within each subset, clonotype counts were normalized to the number of sorted cells before true diversity and Gini coefficients were calculated with the tcR R package. The overlap coefficient, calculated on TCRB nucleotide sequences, was used to quantify repertoire sharing. As a proxy for the pre-selection repertoire, out-of-frame TCRB sequences from naive cells were analyzed. This is the immuneACCESS table as TCRdb keeps it, with only in-frame sequences that have V and J called. A part of the clones is gone; compared with another copy, unresolved V genes explain less than half, and the rest is unexplained. That table supplies the V and J calls and clone size; D and trimming were determined from the DNA. Here the sample has 600,000 or so clones; around an eighth occur a single time. Clones ranked in the top ten supply 0.09% to 0.15% of the sample.

This receptor was identified in a man aged 30 to 45 with type 1 diabetes. Sequenced sample: naive CD4+ T cells from blood. The cell subset or site label, read with the paper, signifies: true naive CD4+ T cells. Recombination joined TRBV15 with TRBJ1-6; the D region possibly corresponds to TRBD1 (5 bases align). Here the CDR3 is given as CATSDSLSLGISLHF. Here is the DNA: TGTGCCACCAGTGACAGTCTCTCCCTCGGTATATCCCTCCACTTT.